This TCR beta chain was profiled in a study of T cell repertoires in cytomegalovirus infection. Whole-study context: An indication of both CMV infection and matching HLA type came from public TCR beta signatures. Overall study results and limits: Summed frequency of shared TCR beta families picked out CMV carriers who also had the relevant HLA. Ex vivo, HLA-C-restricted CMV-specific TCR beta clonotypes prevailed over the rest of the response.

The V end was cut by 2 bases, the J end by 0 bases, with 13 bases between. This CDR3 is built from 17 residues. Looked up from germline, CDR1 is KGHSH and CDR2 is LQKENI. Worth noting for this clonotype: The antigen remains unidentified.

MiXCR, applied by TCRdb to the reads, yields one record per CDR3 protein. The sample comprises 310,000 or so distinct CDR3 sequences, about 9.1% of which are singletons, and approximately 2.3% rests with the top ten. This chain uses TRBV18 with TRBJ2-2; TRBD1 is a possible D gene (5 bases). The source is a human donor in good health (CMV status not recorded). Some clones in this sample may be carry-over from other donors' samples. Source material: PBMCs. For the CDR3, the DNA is TGTGCCAGCTCACCAGAGGAAAGGGGATCGAACACCGGGGAGCTGTTTTTT. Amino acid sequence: CASSPEERGSNTGELFF.